This entry lists 17 T cell receptor beta chains sequenced from one sample in a study of a mutant IDH1 vaccine in newly diagnosed glioma. Time point in this sample: week 23, last vaccination. In every dose of vaccine, 300 ug of mutant IDH1 20-mer peptide was given alongside topical imiquimod. Repertoires were generated with immunoSEQ multiplex PCR, while TCRdb's copy carries only in-frame clones and drops some. The table shows about 41,000 clones, with around 79% occurring only once. No antigens are known for them. Source: PBMCs, taken from a glioma patient whose treatment included an IDH1 peptide vaccine. These TCRs come from a woman aged 40 to 49 with glioma. Some clones in this sample may be carry-over from other donors' samples.

The V and J genes are TRBV5-5 and TRBJ2-6, with TRBD1 identical over 9 bases. The CDR3 is made up of 19 amino acids. J lost 0 bases, V lost 6 bases, and 13 bases had no gene match. Germline V gene data show CDR1 as SGHKS and CDR2 as YYEKEE (reference sequence). The CDR3 sequence: CASNQRPDRGLSGANVLTF. The DNA of the CDR3 is TGTGCCAGCAACCAACGACCGGACAGGGGACTCTCTGGGGCCAACGTCCTGACTTTC.

This chain uses TRBV11-3 with TRBJ2-1, with TRBD2 matching over 10 bases. Trimming removed 5 bases from V and 9 bases from J; junction bases left unmatched: 10. The CDR3 loop spans 15 amino acids. CDR1 is SGHNT, CDR2 YENEEA, per germline. The CDR3 region is CASSPQAGGLVEQFF. CDR3 bases: TGTGCCAGCAGCCCCCAAGCGGGGGGGCTGGTTGAGCAGTTCTTC.

The CDR3 protein is CASGRQGSPGELFF. The CDR3 region has the DNA TGCGCCAGCGGGAGACAGGGATCCCCCGGGGAGCTGTTTTTT. The chain carries TRBV5-1 and TRBJ2-2; TRBD1 matches at 7 bases. Germline values: CDR1 SGHRS, CDR2 YFSETQ. The trim removed 7 bases at V and 6 bases at J, leaving 9 bases unmatched. The CDR3 spans 14 residues.

Regarding this clone: The sample holds other DNA sequences that translate to the same CDR3. This rearrangement joins TRBV19 to TRBJ1-1; D unresolved. The CDR3 runs to 12 residues. Germline V lookup: CDR1 LNHDA, CDR2 SQIVND (reference sequence). V was cut by 1 base and J by 2 bases, with 2 bases left in between. CDR3 sequence: CASSIGNTEAFF. The CDR3 DNA follows: TGTGCCAGTAGTATAGGCAACACTGAAGCTTTCTTT.

The chain carries TRBV4-3 and TRBJ2-3; 8 bases agree with TRBD1. J was trimmed by 2 bases and V by 2 bases; bases with no gene match: 9. Germline V gives CDR1 LGHNA, CDR2 YSLEER. CDR3 length: 17 residues. The CDR3 DNA follows: TGCGCCAGCAGCCAACGGCCCCCGGGACAGGCCACAGATACGCAGTATTTT. Its translation is CASSQRPPGQATDTQYF.

The rearrangement links TRBV6-4 to TRBJ1-1; no clear D. V was pared by 4 bases and J by 7 bases, with 16 bases between. CDR3 length equals 14 residues. CDR1 and CDR2 (germline): MRHNA, SNTAGT. The DNA of the CDR3 is TGTGCCAGCAGTGCCTCAGGAGGGCGGGATGAAGCTTTCTTT. This gives the protein CASSASGGRDEAFF.

The chain joins TRBV19 to TRBJ2-3, with D maybe TRBD2 (6 bases). Trimming shortened V by 8 bases and J by 0 bases, and 12 bases separated the two germline ends. CDR3 length: 14 amino acids. Germline V CDR1 and CDR2: LNHDA, SQIVND (reference sequence). As DNA, the CDR3 is TGTGCCAGTCGAACCGGGACTAGCACAGATACGCAGTATTTT. Translation: CASRTGTSTDTQYF.

In its sample, this clone was seen once. V gene TRBV14 combines with J gene TRBJ1-2, with D uncertain. Germline CDR1 and CDR2: SGHDN and FVKESK. There are 13 residues in the CDR3. V was trimmed by 2 bases and J by 6 bases, leaving 10 bases between them. CDR3 nucleotide sequence: TGTGCCAGCAGCCAATTCGTGAGGAATGGCTACACCTTC. It encodes CASSQFVRNGYTF.

This sequence joins TRBV4-2 and TRBJ2-7; 8 bases agree with TRBD1. CDR1 is LGHNA, CDR2 YNFKEQ, per germline. The CDR3 extends over 15 amino acids. J lost 1 base, V lost 5 bases, and 7 bases had no gene match. This chain's CDR3 is CASSSRQGMSYEQYF. The CDR3 DNA is TGTGCCAGCAGCAGCCGACAGGGGATGTCCTACGAGCAGTACTTC.

This chain links TRBV27 with TRBJ2-7; D gene ambiguous. CDR1 MNHEY and CDR2 SMNVEV come from the germline V gene (reference sequence). Trimming cost V 0 bases and J 4 bases, with 7 bases left between them. The CDR3 is 13 amino acids. CDR3 in amino acids: CASSLSPAYEQYF. The CDR3 region has the DNA TGTGCCAGCAGTTTATCACCAGCGTACGAGCAGTACTTC.

This rearrangement joins TRBV11-3 to TRBJ2-7, with 9 bases lining up with TRBD2. The CDR3 runs 12 residues. Germline lookup yields CDR1 SGHNT and CDR2 YENEEA. V shed 3 bases and J 8 bases; nucleotides not matched to a gene: 2. The CDR3 DNA sequence: TGTGCCAGCAGCTTGGCGGGGGGGAAGCAGTACTTC. Amino acids: CASSLAGGKQYF.

The chain links TRBV7-9 to TRBJ2-3; D gene uncertain. Trimming removed 3 bases at V and 3 bases at J, with 10 bases between. The CDR3 runs 14 residues. Germline V CDR1 and CDR2: SEHNR, FQNEAQ (reference sequence). In DNA, the CDR3 is TGTGCCAGCAGCTTTCAGGCCCCAACAGATACGCAGTATTTT. Its protein is CASSFQAPTDTQYF.

CDR3 region: CASSTGDRQLSGNTIYF. The CDR3 bases are TGTGCCAGCAGCACTGGGGACAGGCAACTCTCTGGAAACACCATATATTTT. The genes are TRBV21-1 and TRBJ1-3; the table calls TRBD1, which could not be checked here. TRBV21-1 is termed a pseudogene. The CDR3 consists of 17 residues.

The gene calls are TRBV5-1 and TRBJ1-1, with D possibly TRBD1 on 5 matching bases. V lost 4 bases and J 4 bases, leaving 11 bases between the germline ends. Germline CDR1 SGHRS, CDR2 YFSETQ. The CDR3 runs to 13 residues. The CDR3, as DNA: TGCGCCAGCAGCCCCGGGGGGAGCACTGAAGCTTTCTTT. It translates to CASSPGGSTEAFF.

This clone was detected only a few times. This rearrangement joins TRBV25-1 to TRBJ2-3; TRBD2 agrees at 10 bases. The CDR3 spans 17 residues. After removal of 5 bases from V and 1 base from J, the junction contained 9 bases not matched to a gene. Germline CDR1 is MGHDK and CDR2 is SYGVNS. CDR3 coding DNA: TGTGCCAGCAGTCCCACGCCTCTAGCGGGAGGCACAGATACGCAGTATTTT. It specifies CASSPTPLAGGTDTQYF.

This CDR3 is CASGRQASTDTQYF. In DNA, the CDR3 is TGCGCCAGCGGACGACAGGCGAGTACGGATACGCAGTATTTT. The chain uses TRBV5-1 and TRBJ2-3; tentative D call: TRBD1 (6 bases). Germline values: CDR1 SGHRS, CDR2 YFSETQ. This CDR3 comprises 14 residues. Trimming removed 7 bases from V and 6 bases from J, with 18 bases in between.

The chain couples TRBV6-5 to TRBJ2-7; no definite D call. Germline loops: CDR1 MNHEY, CDR2 SVGAGI. V dropped 6 bases and J dropped 1 base, with 13 bases sitting between them. CDR3 length: 14 amino acids. In nucleotides, the CDR3 is TGTGCCAGCAGACCAGGAAATCCTTCCTACGAGCAGTACTTC. It encodes CASRPGNPSYEQYF.